The 16 T cell receptor beta chains below were found in one sample sequenced in a study of Ad26.COV2.S vaccination and SARS-CoV-2 variants. Treatment denoted: around 19 received Ad26.COV2.S at low or high dose, single or two shots; about 5 received placebo; per-sample allocation not given. Specimen acquisition occurred on day 63 following the initial vaccine or placebo injection. Assay used: immunoSEQ multiplex PCR; TCRdb lists only in-frame clones, some missing. The profile shows approximately 300,000 clones, just under 85% of them singletons. Sequenced here: peripheral blood, sampled in a trial of Ad26.COV2.S vaccine versus placebo. The receptors shown here come from a person aged 18-60 years who received the Ad26.COV2.S COVID-19 vaccine or a placebo.

This rearrangement joins TRBV6-4 to TRBJ1-5; 9 bases line up with TRBD1. The CDR3 runs to 14 residues. The ends lost 6 bases at V and 6 bases at J; junction bases unmatched: 6. Germline V CDR1 and CDR2: MRHNA, SNTAGT. The DNA of the CDR3 is TGTGCCAGCAGCCCTACAGGGGGCGTTCAGCCCCAGCATTTT. As protein: CASSPTGGVQPQHF.

This chain links TRBV27 with TRBJ2-1; 12 positions match TRBD1. V shed 5 bases, J shed 6 bases, and the junction held 8 bases outside the gene matches. The CDR3 contains 16 residues. Germline-derived CDR1 and CDR2 are MNHEY and SMNVEV (reference sequence). The CDR3 DNA reads TGTGCCAGCAGTCTCCCGGGACAGGGGGCCTTCAATGAGCAGTTCTTC. Its translation: CASSLPGQGAFNEQFF.

This chain uses TRBV7-2 with TRBJ1-2, with D unclear. V was cut by 5 bases and J by 8 bases, with 15 bases left in between. Germline V gives CDR1 SGHTA, CDR2 FQGNSA. The CDR3 extends over 13 amino acids. As DNA, the CDR3 is TGTGCCAGCAGCGGGCGGGGTGGCAACGGCTACACCTTC. Translating it yields CASSGRGGNGYTF.

The chain combines TRBV19 with TRBJ1-1; TRBD1 matches at 11 bases. With V trimmed by 3 bases and J by 4 bases, 10 bases remained unmatched. This CDR3 region has 17 residues. CDR1 LNHDA and CDR2 SQIVND come from the germline V gene (reference sequence). CDR3 DNA: TGTGCCAGTAGTATCGGGGGGACAGGGGGTCGAGGCACTGAAGCTTTCTTT. Encoded protein: CASSIGGTGGRGTEAFF. Together with reference TRBV19 and TRBJ1-1, the CDR3 gives the full variable domain: DGGITQSPKYLFRKEGQNVTLSCEQNLNHDAMYWYRQDPGQGLRLIYYSQIVNDFQKGDIAEGYSVSREKKESFPLTVTSAQKNPTAFYLCASSIGGTGGRGTEAFFGQGTRLTVV.

The genes are TRBV7-8 and TRBJ1-5; TRBD1 matches 9 bases. V lost 5 bases and J lost 6; bases outside the gene matches: 11. Germline CDR1 is SGHVS and CDR2 is FQNEAQ. The CDR3 consists of 16 residues. CDR3 in DNA: TGTGCCAGCAGCCAAACTACGAGGACAGGGGTTCAGCCCCAGCATTTT. Its protein product is CASSQTTRTGVQPQHF.

This sequence joins TRBV3-1 (or the pseudogene TRBV3-2) and TRBJ1-5; no firm D call. Germline CDR1 is LGHDT and CDR2 is YNNKEL (reference sequence). With 0 bases removed from V and 6 bases from J, the gap between germline ends came to 6 bases. CDR3 length: 13 residues. CDR3 sequence (DNA): TGTGCCAGCAGCCAAGACGGATTTCAGCCCCAGCATTTT. Residues: CASSQDGFQPQHF.

The gene calls are TRBV5-1 and TRBJ1-2; possibly TRBD1 for D (6 bases). The CDR3 contains 14 residues. The germline CDR1 and CDR2 sequences are SGHRS and YFSETQ. Trimming removed 0 bases at V and 2 bases at J, with 8 bases between. The CDR3 here is CASSLDRANYGYTF. The CDR3 DNA follows: TGCGCCAGCAGCTTGGACAGGGCGAACTATGGCTACACCTTC.

This clone has a single count. V and J are TRBV9 and TRBJ2-5; D might be TRBD1 or TRBD2, each matching 5 bases. Trimming pared 4 bases from V and 2 bases from J, leaving 12 bases between. The CDR3 loop spans 14 amino acids. Per germline, CDR1 SGDLS and CDR2 YYNGEE. The CDR3 DNA follows: TGTGCCAGCAGCCCGGGACGGACTCAAGAGACCCAGTACTTC. It translates to CASSPGRTQETQYF.

The chain carries TRBV5-8 and TRBJ2-6, with unresolved D. Per the germline V gene, CDR1 is SGHTS and CDR2 is YDEGEE. V was pared by 0 bases and J by 0 bases, with 7 bases between. The CDR3 covers 16 residues. CDR3 residues: CASSLGLFSGANVLTF. The DNA of the CDR3 is TGTGCCAGCAGCTTGGGGCTGTTCTCTGGGGCCAACGTCCTGACTTTC.

The chain combines TRBV7-3 with TRBJ2-5; D remains ambiguous. The germline V gene encodes CDR1 SGHTA and CDR2 FQGTGA. V gave up 5 bases and J gave up 7 bases, with 11 bases separating them. The CDR3 consists of 12 residues. The CDR3 DNA reads TGTGCCAGCAGCATGGACGGGTGGACCCAGTACTTC. Encoded protein: CASSMDGWTQYF.

The rearrangement joins TRBV18 to TRBJ2-3, with D possibly TRBD1 on 6 matching bases. The CDR3 spans 16 residues. Trimming shortened V by 3 bases and J by 0 bases, and 13 bases separated the two germline ends. CDR1 and CDR2 (germline): KGHSH, LQKENI. The CDR3 DNA is TGTGCCAGCTCACCTAACTACAGGGTTAGCACAGATACGCAGTATTTT. Translated, it gives CASSPNYRVSTDTQYF.

This chain joins TRBV29-1 and TRBJ2-1; TRBD1 matches 9 bases. V dropped 1 base and J dropped 6; count of bases not matched to a gene: 7. The CDR3 runs to 15 residues. CDR1 is SQVTM and CDR2 is ANQGSEA in the germline V gene. The CDR3 protein is CSVEVVGQGLNEQFF. The CDR3 coding sequence is TGCAGCGTTGAAGTTGTAGGACAGGGGCTCAATGAGCAGTTCTTC.

This rearrangement joins TRBV7-2 to TRBJ1-2; D ambiguous. In germline, CDR1 is SGHTA, CDR2 FQGNSA. The CDR3 runs 12 residues. The ends were cut back, 2 bases at V and 2 bases at J, with 3 bases in the middle. The CDR3 reads CASSLTNYGYTF. CDR3 nucleotides: TGTGCCAGCAGCTTAACGAACTATGGCTACACCTTC.

The chain links TRBV6-5 to TRBJ1-6; TRBD1 matches 7 bases. V was clipped by 6 bases and J by 8 bases; unmatched bases: 7. The V gene's germline CDR1 is MNHEY and CDR2 SVGAGI. The CDR3 runs 14 residues. In DNA form, the CDR3 reads TGTGCCAGCAGACGAACAGGGGCGGATTCACCCCTCCACTTT. It specifies CASRRTGADSPLHF.

This chain connects TRBV7-9 to TRBJ2-6; 7 nucleotides match TRBD2. V shed 6 bases, J shed 4 bases, and the junction held 9 bases outside the gene matches. The CDR3 runs 16 residues. From germline, CDR1 is SEHNR and CDR2 FQNEAQ (reference sequence). The CDR3 sequence: CASSSGEGKGANVLTF. The DNA of the CDR3 is TGTGCCAGCAGTTCTGGGGAGGGGAAGGGGGCCAACGTCCTGACTTTC.

This clone was picked up one time. This chain connects TRBV4-2 to TRBJ2-7, with TRBD1 identical over 8 bases. Germline trimming cut 1 base from V and 5 bases from J; bases unmatched to any gene: 4. The CDR3 runs 14 residues. From germline, CDR1 is LGHNA and CDR2 YNFKEQ. The CDR3 reads CASSQVQGGNEQYF. The DNA for the CDR3 is TGTGCCAGCAGCCAAGTACAGGGGGGAAACGAGCAGTACTTC.